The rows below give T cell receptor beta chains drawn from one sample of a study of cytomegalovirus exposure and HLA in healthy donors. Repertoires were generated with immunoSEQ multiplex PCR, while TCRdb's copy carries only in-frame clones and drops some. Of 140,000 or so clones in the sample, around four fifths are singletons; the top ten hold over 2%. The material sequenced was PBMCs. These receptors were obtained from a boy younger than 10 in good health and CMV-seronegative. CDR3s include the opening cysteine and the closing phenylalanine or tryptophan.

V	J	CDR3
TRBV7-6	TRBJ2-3	CASSLLAVSTDTQYF
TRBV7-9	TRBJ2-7	CSSSLVGRNSYEQYF
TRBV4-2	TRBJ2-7	CASSQREGQSYEQYF
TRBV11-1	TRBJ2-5	CASSLRETQYF
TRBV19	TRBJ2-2	CASSLVRGTGELFF
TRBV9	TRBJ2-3	CASSPTLAGVTADTQYF
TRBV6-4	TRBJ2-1	CASSDSLRGVDEQFF
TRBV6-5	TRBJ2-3	CASSFSGRGGDTQYF
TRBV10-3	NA	CAIRSSGEGRYYEQYF
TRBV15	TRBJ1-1	CATAGTGGIEAFF
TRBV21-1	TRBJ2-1	CASSKIVPTGLAGGRHEQFF
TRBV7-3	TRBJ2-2	CASSLIRRDRNTGELFF
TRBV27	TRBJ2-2	CASSLRGTGELFF
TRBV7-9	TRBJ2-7	CASCKAGQENEQYF
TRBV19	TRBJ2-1	CASGTSGGSSYNEQFF
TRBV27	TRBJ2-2	CASSTRTPLRGTGELFF
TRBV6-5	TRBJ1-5	CASTDTLGQPQHF
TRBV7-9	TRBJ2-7	CASSSATSGKVYEQYF
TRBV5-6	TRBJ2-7	CASSQTSGLSYEQYF
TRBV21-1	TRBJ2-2	CASSAREPNTGELFF
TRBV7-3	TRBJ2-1	CASSLTLPGWYHEQFF
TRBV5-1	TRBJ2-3	CASSPGLAGAGDTQYF
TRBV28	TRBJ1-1	CASSHPQMNTEAFF
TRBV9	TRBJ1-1	CASSVSSEPGGQAFF
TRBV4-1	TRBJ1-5	CASSQDVRGSYQPQHF
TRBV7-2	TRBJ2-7	CASSTRQGYEQYF
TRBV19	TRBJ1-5	CASILVLVLGGIGNQPQHF
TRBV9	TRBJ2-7	CASSLDGDSTTYEQYF
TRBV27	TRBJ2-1	CASRPSGGYNEQFF
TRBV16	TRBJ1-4	CASSPDLSGELFF
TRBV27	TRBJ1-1	CASSYRRMNTEAFF
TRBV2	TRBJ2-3	CASSELGSTQYF
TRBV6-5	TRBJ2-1	CASSYGRGSYNEQFF
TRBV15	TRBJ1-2	CATSRDPTGKGYTF
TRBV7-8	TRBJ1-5	CASSPSRDRAHQPQHF
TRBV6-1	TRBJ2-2	CASSPSRGTGELFF
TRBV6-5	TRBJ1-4	CASSVTGEGEKLFF
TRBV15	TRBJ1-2	CATSRDLYRNYGYTF
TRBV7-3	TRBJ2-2	CASSLFSGSVATGELFF
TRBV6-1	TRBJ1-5	CASNNRVVNQPQHF
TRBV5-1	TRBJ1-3	CASSLGGTAGNTIYF
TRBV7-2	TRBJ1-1	CASSTLRGMNTEAFF
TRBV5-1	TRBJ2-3	CASSPRTSGVITTDTQYF
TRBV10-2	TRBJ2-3	CASSWDRADTQYF
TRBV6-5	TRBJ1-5	CASSVMGDQPQHF
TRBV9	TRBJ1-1	CASSNSGTANTEAFF
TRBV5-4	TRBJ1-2	CASTVSGTGGWYGYTF
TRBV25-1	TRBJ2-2	CASSELPPSNTGELFF
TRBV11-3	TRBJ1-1	CASSAWRGQEAFF
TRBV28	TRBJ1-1	CASSLPGHSLGGEAFF
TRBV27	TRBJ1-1	CASSLKEGRATEAFF